What follows are 12 T cell receptor beta chains derived from one specimen sequenced in a study of shared clonotypes between healthy human individuals. Libraries were prepared by immunoSEQ multiplex PCR; TCRdb keeps only in-frame clonotypes and omits some of them. Counted here are about 1 million clones, approximately 68% occurring once; the ten biggest clones make up about 1.5%. What was sequenced was memory CD4+ T cells sorted from blood. Subset meaning: CD45RA-negative fraction. These receptor sequences come from a man in his late teens or twenties in good health.

As concerns this clone: One end of the junction varies from germline; a read error may be responsible. The DNA of the CDR3 is TGTGCCAGCAACTTAGTATGGGACCAACGCACTGAGCAGTTCTTC. Encoded protein: CASNLVWDQRTEQFF. The chain carries TRBV7-2 and TRBJ2-1; D could derive from TRBD1 or TRBD2 (5 bases each). Germline V gene data show CDR1 as SGHTA and CDR2 as FQGNSA. The CDR3 is 15 residues long. Full variable domain (missing parts from reference TRBV7-2 and TRBJ2-1): GAGVSQSPSNKVTEKGKDVELRCDPISGHTALYWYRQSLGQGLEFLIYFQGNSAPDKSGLPSDRFSAERTGGSVSTLTIQRTQQEDSAVYLCASNLVWDQRTEQFFGPGTRLTVL.

As concerns this clone: Different DNA sequences within this sample yield the same CDR3. The rearrangement joins TRBV7-8 to TRBJ2-5; TRBD2 is a possible D gene (6 bases). Trimming removed 8 bases at V and 1 base at J, with 14 bases between. This CDR3 spans 14 amino acids. CDR1 is SGHVS and CDR2 is FQNEAQ in the germline V gene. CDR3 region: CASLRLGGQETQYF. The CDR3 region has the DNA TGTGCCAGCCTGAGATTGGGAGGCCAAGAGACCCAGTACTTC.

This rearrangement joins TRBV28 to TRBJ2-2, with D possibly being TRBD2 (5 bases). Germline V gives CDR1 MDHEN, CDR2 SYDVKM. The CDR3 has 14 residues. The V and J ends lost 4 bases and 3 bases respectively, with 9 bases between them. CDR3 nucleotides: TGTGCCAGCAGTTCGGGGTCGGACACCGGGGAGCTGTTTTTT. Protein product: CASSSGSDTGELFF. Supplemented by reference TRBV28 and TRBJ2-2, the full variable domain reads DVKVTQSSRYLVKRTGEKVFLECVQDMDHENMFWYRQDPGLGLRLIYFSYDVKMKEKGDIPEGYSVSREKKERFSLILESASTNQTSMYLCASSSGSDTGELFFGEGSRLTVL.

The J gene is TRBJ2-3, the V gene TRBV5-6; 9 nucleotides agree with TRBD2. This CDR3 is 16 amino acids long. CDR1 and CDR2 (germline): SGHDT, YYEEEE. After removal of 5 bases from V and 6 bases from J, the junction contained 13 bases not matched to a gene. This CDR3 is CASRWTSAKTGDTQYF. In DNA form, the CDR3 reads TGTGCCAGCAGGTGGACTAGCGCCAAGACGGGCGATACGCAGTATTTT.

This chain links TRBV18 with TRBJ2-3, with D maybe TRBD1 (5 bases). Trimming took off 3 bases at V and 2 bases at J, with 9 bases between the two ends. This CDR3 spans 14 amino acids. Germline values: CDR1 KGHSH, CDR2 LQKENI. The CDR3 loop reads CASSPPGITDTQYF. The CDR3 DNA reads as TGTGCCAGCTCACCCCCAGGGATCACAGATACGCAGTATTTT.

The chain uses TRBV7-2 and TRBJ2-3, with 8 bases lining up with TRBD2. Germline V lookup: CDR1 SGHTA, CDR2 FQGNSA. The CDR3 spans 15 residues. Trimming cost V 6 bases and J 1 base; bases outside gene matches: 6. The DNA of the CDR3 is TGTGCCAGCAGAGATCGGGGGGGAGGCACAGATACGCAGTATTTT. This sequence encodes CASRDRGGGTDTQYF.

The V gene is TRBV5-1, the J gene TRBJ2-5; possible D gene TRBD1, 6 bases. V was cut by 4 bases and J by 3 bases, with 7 bases left in between. CDR3 length: 12 residues. Germline lookup yields CDR1 SGHRS and CDR2 YFSETQ. CDR3 DNA: TGCGCCAGCAGCCGACAGGAAGAGACCCAGTACTTC. Amino acids: CASSRQEETQYF.

In its sample, this clone was seen once. In DNA form, the CDR3 reads TGTGCCAGCAGGAAGGGACCGGCGAGCTCCTATAATTCACCCCTCCACTTT. This translates into CASRKGPASSYNSPLHF. V gene TRBV27 combines with J gene TRBJ1-6, with D possibly TRBD1 on 5 matching bases. Germline loops: CDR1 MNHEY, CDR2 SMNVEV (reference sequence). The CDR3 consists of 17 residues. V was pared by 6 bases and J by 0 bases, with 15 bases between.

The genes are TRBV9 and TRBJ2-2; TRBD2 matches at 10 bases. The junction had 10 bases not matched to a gene; V was cut back by 4 bases and J by 7 bases. There are 16 residues in the CDR3. Per the germline V gene, CDR1 is SGDLS and CDR2 is YYNGEE. CDR3 in DNA: TGTGCCAGCAGCACCGGCGGAGCGGGAGGGCACGGGGAGCTGTTTTTT. It specifies CASSTGGAGGHGELFF. Combining the CDR3 with reference TRBV9 and TRBJ2-2 gives the whole variable domain DSGVTQTPKHLITATGQRVTLRCSPRSGDLSVYWYQQSLDQGLQFLIQYYNGEERAKGNILERFSAQQFPDLHSELNLSSLELGDSALYFCASSTGGAGGHGELFFGEGSRLTVL.

The chain has TRBV5-1 and TRBJ2-5; D possibly uses TRBD1 or TRBD2 (6 bases each). Trimming removed 7 bases at V and 2 bases at J, with 15 bases between. The CDR3 has 14 amino acids. Germline V gene lookup returns CDR1 SGHRS and CDR2 YFSETQ. The CDR3 nucleotides are TGCGCCAGCGGCGAAGGGGGGCCTCAAGAGACCCAGTACTTC. Protein: CASGEGGPQETQYF.

The chain recombines TRBV2 with TRBJ1-2; D gene unclear. CDR3 length: 13 amino acids. Germline V lookup: CDR1 SNHLY, CDR2 FYNNEI. Trimming stripped 4 bases from V and 8 bases from J, with 14 bases between. The CDR3 nucleotides read TGTGCCAGCAGTGGGTATCCGGTCGAGGGCTACACCTTC. It codes for CASSGYPVEGYTF.

The gene calls are TRBV2 and TRBJ1-1; unclear D gene. Germline CDR1 and CDR2: SNHLY and FYNNEI. This CDR3 region has 13 residues. Deletions cut 7 bases from V and 1 base from J, with 10 bases between. The CDR3 is CASNSGGNTEAFF. The CDR3 DNA follows: TGTGCCAGCAACTCTGGTGGGAACACTGAAGCTTTCTTT.